Only a few counts were recorded for the clone carrying this TCR beta chain. No antigen is known for it. These data originate in a study of beta chain features in type 1 diabetes. Study at large: No patient-donor differences in age, gender, total cells or subset yield.

Study-level points and caveats: TCRB CDR3 length was moderately but significantly reduced in all four CD4+ subsets of Type 1 diabetes patients.

The entirety of the isolated RNA underwent reverse transcription, so expressed TCRB transcripts were sequenced. The method was immunoSEQ multiplex PCR; TCRdb's version includes in-frame clones alone and lacks a portion of them. The sample has 200,000 to 250,000 clones, approximately 15% seen once. This TCR came from a man aged 25-45 years with type 1 diabetes. Sequencing was performed on naive CD4+ T cells from blood.

CDR3: CASEREGPDTQYF. CDR3 in DNA: TGTGCCAGCGAGCGGGAGGGCCCGGATACGCAGTATTTT. The V gene is TRBV2, the J gene TRBJ2-3; 10 nucleotides line up with TRBD2. The CDR3 is made up of 13 amino acids. J was trimmed by 6 bases and V by 8 bases; bases with no gene match: 5. CDR1 and CDR2 from the germline V gene are SNHLY and FYNNEI.